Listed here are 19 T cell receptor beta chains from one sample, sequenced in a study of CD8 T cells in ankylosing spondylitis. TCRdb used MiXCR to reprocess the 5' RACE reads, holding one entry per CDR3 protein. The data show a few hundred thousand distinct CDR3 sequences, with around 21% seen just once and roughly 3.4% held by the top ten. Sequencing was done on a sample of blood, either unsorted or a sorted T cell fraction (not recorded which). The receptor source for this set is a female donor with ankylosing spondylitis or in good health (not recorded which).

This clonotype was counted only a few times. The CDR3 spells CASSPSGRNEQFF. DNA for the CDR3: TGTGCCAGCAGCCCTAGCGGGAGGAATGAGCAGTTCTTC. The chain carries TRBV6-1 and TRBJ2-1; 11 bases map to TRBD2. CDR1 MNHNS and CDR2 SASEGT come from the germline V gene. Trimming took 6 bases from V and 7 from J; bases not matched to a gene: 2. The length of the CDR3 is 13 residues.

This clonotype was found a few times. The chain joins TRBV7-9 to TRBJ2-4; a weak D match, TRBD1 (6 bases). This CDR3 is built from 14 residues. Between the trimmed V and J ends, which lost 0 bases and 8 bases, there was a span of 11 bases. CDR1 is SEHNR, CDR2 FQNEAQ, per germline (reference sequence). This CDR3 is CASSLAHREDIQYF. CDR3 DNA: TGTGCCAGCAGCTTAGCCCACAGGGAAGACATTCAGTACTTC. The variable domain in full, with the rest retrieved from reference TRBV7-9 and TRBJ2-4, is DTGVSQNPRHKITKRGQNVTFRCDPISEHNRLYWYRQTLGQGPEFLTYFQNEAQLEKSRLLSDRFSAERPKGSFSTLEIQRTEQGDSAMYLCASSLAHREDIQYFGAGTRLSVL.

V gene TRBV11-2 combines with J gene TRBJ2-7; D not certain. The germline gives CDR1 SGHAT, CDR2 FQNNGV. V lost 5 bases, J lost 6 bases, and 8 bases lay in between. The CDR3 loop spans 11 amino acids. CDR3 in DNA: TGTGCCAGCAGCCCTTTCGGCGAGCAGTACTTC. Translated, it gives CASSPFGEQYF.

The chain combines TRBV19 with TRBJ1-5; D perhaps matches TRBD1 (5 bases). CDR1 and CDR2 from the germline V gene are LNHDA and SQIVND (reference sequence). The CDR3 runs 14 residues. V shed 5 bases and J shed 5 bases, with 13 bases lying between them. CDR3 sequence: CASSGTARDQPQHF. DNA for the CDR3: TGTGCCAGTAGTGGGACGGCCAGGGATCAGCCCCAGCATTTT.

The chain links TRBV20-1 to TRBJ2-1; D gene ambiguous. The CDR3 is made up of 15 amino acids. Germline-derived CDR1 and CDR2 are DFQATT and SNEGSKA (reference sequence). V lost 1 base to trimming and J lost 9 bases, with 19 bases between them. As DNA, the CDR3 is TGCAGTGCTAGAGCCACTGCGGTTACCTTCCTTGAGCAGTTCTTC. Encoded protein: CSARATAVTFLEQFF.

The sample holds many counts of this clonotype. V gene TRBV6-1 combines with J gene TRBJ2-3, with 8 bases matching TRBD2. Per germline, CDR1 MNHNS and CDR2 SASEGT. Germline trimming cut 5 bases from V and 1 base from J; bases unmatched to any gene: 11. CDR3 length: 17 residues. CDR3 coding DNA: TGTGCCAGCAGTACGCCGAAGCGGGAGAGGGGCACAGATACGCAGTATTTT. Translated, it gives CASSTPKRERGTDTQYF.

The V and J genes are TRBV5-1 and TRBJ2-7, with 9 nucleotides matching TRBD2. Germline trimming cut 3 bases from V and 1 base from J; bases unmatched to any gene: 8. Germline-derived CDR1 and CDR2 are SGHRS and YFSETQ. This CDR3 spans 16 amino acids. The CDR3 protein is CASSSSGTSLSYEQYF. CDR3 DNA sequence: TGCGCCAGCAGCTCCTCCGGGACTAGCTTATCCTACGAGCAGTACTTC.

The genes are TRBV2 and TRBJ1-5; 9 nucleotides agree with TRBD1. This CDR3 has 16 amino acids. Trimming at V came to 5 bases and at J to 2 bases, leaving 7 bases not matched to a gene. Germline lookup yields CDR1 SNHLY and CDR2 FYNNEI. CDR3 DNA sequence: TGTGCCAGCAGTAGGGACAGGGTCGAGGGCAATCAGCCCCAGCATTTT. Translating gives CASSRDRVEGNQPQHF.

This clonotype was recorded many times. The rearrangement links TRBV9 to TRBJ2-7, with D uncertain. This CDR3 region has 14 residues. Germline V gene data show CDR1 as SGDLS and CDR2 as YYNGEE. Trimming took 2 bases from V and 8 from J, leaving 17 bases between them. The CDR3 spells CASSVGRQAAQQYF. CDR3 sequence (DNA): TGTGCCAGCAGCGTCGGAAGGCAGGCCGCTCAGCAGTACTTC.

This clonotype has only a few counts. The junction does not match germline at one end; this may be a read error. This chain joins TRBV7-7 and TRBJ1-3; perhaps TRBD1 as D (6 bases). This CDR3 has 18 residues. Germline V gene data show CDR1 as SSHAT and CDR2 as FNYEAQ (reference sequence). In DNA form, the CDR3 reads TGTGCTAGCAGCCCTGACAGGTTCTCCACCTCTGCTGGAAACACCATATATTTT. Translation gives CASSPDRFSTSAGNTIYF.

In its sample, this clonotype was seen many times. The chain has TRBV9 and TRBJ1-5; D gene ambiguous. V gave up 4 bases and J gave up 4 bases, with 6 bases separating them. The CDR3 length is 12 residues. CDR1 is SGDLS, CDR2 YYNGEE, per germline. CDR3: CASSLRNQPQHF. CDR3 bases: TGTGCCAGCAGCCTACGAAATCAGCCCCAGCATTTT.

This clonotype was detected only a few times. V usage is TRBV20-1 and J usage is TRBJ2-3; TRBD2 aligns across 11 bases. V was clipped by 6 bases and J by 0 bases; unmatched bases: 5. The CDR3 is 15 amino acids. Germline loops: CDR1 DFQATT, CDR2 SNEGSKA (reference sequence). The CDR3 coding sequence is TGCAGTGCCGATCTAGCGGGAGGTAGCACAGATACGCAGTATTTT. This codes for CSADLAGGSTDTQYF.

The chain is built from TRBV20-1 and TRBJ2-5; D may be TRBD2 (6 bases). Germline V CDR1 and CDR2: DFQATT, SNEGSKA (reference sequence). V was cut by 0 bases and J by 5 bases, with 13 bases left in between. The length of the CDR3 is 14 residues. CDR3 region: CSARDETSTETQYF. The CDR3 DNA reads TGCAGTGCTAGAGATGAAACTAGCACTGAGACCCAGTACTTC.

CDR3 in DNA: TGTGCCAGCAGCTCCCAGGGGCAAGAGACCCAGTACTTC. Residues: CASSSQGQETQYF. The rearrangement joins TRBV5-5 to TRBJ2-5, with D possibly matching TRBD1 (6 bases). CDR3 size: 13 residues. Germline loops: CDR1 SGHKS, CDR2 YYEKEE (reference sequence). Trimming removed 3 bases at V and 2 bases at J, with 8 bases between.

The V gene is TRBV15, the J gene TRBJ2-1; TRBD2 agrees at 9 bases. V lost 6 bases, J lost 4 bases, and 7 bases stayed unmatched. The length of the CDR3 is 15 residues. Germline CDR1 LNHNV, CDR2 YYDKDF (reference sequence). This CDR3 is CATRGTSRLYNEQFF. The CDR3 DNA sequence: TGTGCCACCAGGGGGACTAGCAGATTATACAATGAGCAGTTCTTC.

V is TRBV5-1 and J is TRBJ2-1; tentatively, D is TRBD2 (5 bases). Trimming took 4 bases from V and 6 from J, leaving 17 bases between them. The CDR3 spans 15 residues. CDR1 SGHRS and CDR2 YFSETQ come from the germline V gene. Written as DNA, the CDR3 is TGCGCCAGCAGCATCCTTGGCGGGCCTGGCAATGAGCAGTTCTTC. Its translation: CASSILGGPGNEQFF.

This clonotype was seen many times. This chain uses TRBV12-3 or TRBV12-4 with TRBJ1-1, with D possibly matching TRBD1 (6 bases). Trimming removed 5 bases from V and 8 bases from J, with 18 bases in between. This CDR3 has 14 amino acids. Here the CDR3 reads CASSNHRVGSEAFF. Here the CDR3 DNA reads TGTGCCAGCAGTAACCACAGGGTAGGGTCGGAAGCTTTCTTT.

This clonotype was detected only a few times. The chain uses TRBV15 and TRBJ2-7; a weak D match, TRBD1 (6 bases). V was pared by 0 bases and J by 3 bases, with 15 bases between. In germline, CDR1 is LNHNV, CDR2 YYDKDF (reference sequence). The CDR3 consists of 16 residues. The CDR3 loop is CATSRDSDRKHYEQYF. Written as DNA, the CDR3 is TGTGCCACCAGCAGAGATTCGGACAGAAAGCACTACGAGCAGTACTTC.

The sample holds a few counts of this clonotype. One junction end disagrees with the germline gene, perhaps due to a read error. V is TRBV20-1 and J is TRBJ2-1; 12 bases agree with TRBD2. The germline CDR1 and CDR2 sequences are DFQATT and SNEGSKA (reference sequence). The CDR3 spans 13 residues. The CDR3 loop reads CSGRLAGVIEQFF. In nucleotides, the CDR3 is TGCAGTGGTAGACTAGCGGGAGTAATTGAGCAGTTCTTC.